This T cell receptor beta chain came from a study of OX40 agonist ivuxolimab in advanced cancers. Study-level points and caveats: Among T cells, CD8+ cells averaged more expanded clones than CD4+ cells. In the 0.1-3.0 mg/kg groups, partial responders showed among the lowest expansion. Also present in some nonresponders was a low level of normalized T-cell clonal expansion.

V was cut by 0 bases and J by 0 bases, with 9 bases left in between. Germline V lookup: CDR1 SNHLY, CDR2 FYNNEI. The CDR3 runs 17 residues. This clone was seen just once. Its antigen is currently unknown. The method was immunoSEQ multiplex PCR; TCRdb's version includes in-frame clones alone and lacks a portion of them. The repertoire holds over 15,000 clones, with about four fifths as singletons. Source: CD4+ or CD8+ T cells sorted from blood, taken in a trial of the OX40 agonist ivuxolimab. The source of this sequence is an adult with an advanced solid tumor such as melanoma, head and neck, liver or kidney cancer. This chain links TRBV2 with TRBJ2-6, with TRBD2 as a possible D gene (6 bases). The CDR3 region is CASSEALRGSGANVLTF. Written as DNA, the CDR3 is TGTGCCAGCAGTGAAGCTTTGCGGGGCTCTGGGGCCAACGTCCTGACTTTC. The full variable domain, with the rest looked up from reference TRBV2 and TRBJ2-6, is EPEVTQTPSHQVTQMGQEVILRCVPISNHLYFYWYRQILGQKVEFLVSFYNNEISEKSEIFDDQFSVERPDGSNFTLKIRSTKLEDSAMYFCASSEALRGSGANVLTFGAGSRLTVL.